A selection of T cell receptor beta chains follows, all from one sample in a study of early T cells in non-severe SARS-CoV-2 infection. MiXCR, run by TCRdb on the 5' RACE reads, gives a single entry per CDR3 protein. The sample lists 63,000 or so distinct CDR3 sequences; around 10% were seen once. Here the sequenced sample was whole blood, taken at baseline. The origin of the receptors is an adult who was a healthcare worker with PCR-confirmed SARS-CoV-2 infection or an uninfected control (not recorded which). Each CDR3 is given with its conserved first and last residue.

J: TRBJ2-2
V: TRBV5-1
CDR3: CASRVETGELFF

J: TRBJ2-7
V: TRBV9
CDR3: CASSVGGGGPIREQYF

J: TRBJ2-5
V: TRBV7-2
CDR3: CASRPPGKETQYF

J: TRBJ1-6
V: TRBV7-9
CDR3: CASSASGPDNSPLHF

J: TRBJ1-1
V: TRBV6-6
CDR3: CAGAKRGETEAFF

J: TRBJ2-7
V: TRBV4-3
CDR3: CASSQARTSGAYEQYF

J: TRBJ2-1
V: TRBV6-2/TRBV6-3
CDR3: CASSYFIYNEQFF

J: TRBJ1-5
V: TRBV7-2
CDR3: CASSLGDAGRPGQHF

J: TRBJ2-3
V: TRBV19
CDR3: CASSIGPSGNSWSQYF

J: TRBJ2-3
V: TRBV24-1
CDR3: CATSDPGTASTDTQYF

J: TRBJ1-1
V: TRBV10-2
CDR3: CASREQVNTEAFF

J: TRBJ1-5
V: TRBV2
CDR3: CASSVMAAQPQHF

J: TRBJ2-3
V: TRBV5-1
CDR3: CASSLLVDTQYF

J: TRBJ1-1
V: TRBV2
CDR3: CATFLPGTTSSNTEAFF

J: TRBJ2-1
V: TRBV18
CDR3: CASSPGAADLQFF

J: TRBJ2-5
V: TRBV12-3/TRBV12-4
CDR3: CASSFGRETQYF

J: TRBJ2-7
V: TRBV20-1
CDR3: CSAPSLAGAYEQYF

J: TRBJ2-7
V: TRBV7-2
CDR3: CASSPPHFEQYF

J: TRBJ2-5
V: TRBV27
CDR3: CASSLWGGETQYF

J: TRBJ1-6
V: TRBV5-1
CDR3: CASSSGINYNSPLHF

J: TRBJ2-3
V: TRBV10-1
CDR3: CASSQGRTSTDTQYF

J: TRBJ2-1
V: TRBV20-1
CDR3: CSAEGGGSSYNEQFF

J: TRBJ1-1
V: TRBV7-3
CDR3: CASSFDRGPAFF

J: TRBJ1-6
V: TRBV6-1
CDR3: CASGQGNRGFNSPLHF

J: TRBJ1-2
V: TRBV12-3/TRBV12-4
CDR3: CASSLDSANYGYTF

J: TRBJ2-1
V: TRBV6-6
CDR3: CASSWRNEQFF

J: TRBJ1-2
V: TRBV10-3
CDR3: CAISQQTGGANYGYTF

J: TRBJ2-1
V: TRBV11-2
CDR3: CASSTGWNEQFF

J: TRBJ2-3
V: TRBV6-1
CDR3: CASSETWGTPGDTQYF

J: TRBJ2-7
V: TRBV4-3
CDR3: CASSQEVAGARYEQYF

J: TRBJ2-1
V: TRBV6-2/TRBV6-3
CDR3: CASSYRVNEQFF

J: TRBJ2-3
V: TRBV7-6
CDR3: CASSAGVSTDTQYF

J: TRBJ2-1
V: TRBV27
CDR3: CASSSLKLAGGYNEQFF

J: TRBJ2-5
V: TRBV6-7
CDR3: CASSYPLAGQETQYF

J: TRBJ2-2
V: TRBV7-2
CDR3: CASSGGLAGVTGELFF

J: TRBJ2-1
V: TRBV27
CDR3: CASSTLTALVIYNEQFF

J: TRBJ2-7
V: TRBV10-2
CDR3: CASSEQGIGEQYF

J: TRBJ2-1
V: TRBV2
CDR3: CASKAGHSYNEQFF

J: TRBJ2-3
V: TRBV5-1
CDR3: CASSLDAGGTTDTQYF

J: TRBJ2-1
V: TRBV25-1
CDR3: CASSEKREGGRVF

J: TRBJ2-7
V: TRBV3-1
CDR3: CASSQGLPSEQYF

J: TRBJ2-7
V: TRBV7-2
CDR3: CASRFRARVTYEQYF

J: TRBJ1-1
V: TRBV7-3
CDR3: CASSLSGNSEAFF

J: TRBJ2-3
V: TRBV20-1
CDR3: CSASPNSGSSDTQYF

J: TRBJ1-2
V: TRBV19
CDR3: CASSIRRVLYGYTF

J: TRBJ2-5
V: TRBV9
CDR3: CASSEGQEETQYF

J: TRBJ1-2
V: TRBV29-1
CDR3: CSVRTGEGGYTF

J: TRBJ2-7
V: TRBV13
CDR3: CASSFRHGSYEQYF

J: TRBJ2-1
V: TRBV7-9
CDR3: CASSFSGSGNEQFF

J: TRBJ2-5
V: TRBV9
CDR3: CASLPEAGAEETQYF

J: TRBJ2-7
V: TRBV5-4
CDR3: CASSYSDRRNHEQYF

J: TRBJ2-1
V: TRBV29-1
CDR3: CSVDRGGDEQFF

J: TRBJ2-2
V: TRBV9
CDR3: CASSVLGTSGYTGELFF

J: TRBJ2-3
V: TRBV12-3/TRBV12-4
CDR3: CASSLVFGAGVLDTQYF

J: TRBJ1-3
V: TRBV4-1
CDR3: CASSHPILSGNTIYF

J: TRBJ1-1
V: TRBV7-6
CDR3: CASSLGARNTEAFF